The present T cell receptor beta chain was sequenced within a study of blood T cell repertoires in COVID-19. About the study: Acute and convalescent COVID-19 specimens originated in the United States, Italy and Spain. Sample material is recorded as cDNA or gDNA derived from T cells, B-cell-depleted T cells, or PBMCs.

Enrolment of Seattle patients took place during active infection, and they were followed longitudinally. Methods used by the authors: Estimation of nucleated cell counts was performed using reference gene primer amplification. TCRdb keeps only in-frame clones here, not all; method: immunoSEQ multiplex PCR. Clone size and the V and J calls come from that table; the DNA yielded D and trimming. The sample contains about 130,000 clones, roughly nine tenths of which appear only once. V was pared by 4 bases and J by 5 bases, with 4 bases of the junction left unmatched. Germline CDR1 and CDR2: SEHNR and FQNEAQ (reference sequence). CDR3 size: 14 residues.

Sequenced input: peripheral blood. The genes are TRBV7-9 and TRBJ1-1; TRBD1 aligns across 10 bases. The clonotype originates from a woman aged 70-85 years with COVID-19, enrolled during active disease. The DNA for the CDR3 is TGTGCCAGCAGCTACGGGACAGGGGTAACTGAAGCTTTCTTT. Amino acid sequence: CASSYGTGVTEAFF.